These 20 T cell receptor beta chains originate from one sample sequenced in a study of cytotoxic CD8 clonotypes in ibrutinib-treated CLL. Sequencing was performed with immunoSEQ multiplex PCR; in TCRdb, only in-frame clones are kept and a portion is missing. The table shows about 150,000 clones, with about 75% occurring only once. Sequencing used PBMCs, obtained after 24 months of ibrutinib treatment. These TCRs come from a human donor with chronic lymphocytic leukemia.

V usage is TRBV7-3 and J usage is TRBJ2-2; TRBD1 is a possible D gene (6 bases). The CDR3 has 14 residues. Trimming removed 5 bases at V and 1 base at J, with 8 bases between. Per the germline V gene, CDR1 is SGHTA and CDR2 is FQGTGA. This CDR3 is CASSLDRNTGELFF. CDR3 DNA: TGTGCCAGCAGCCTGGACAGGAACACCGGGGAGCTGTTTTTT. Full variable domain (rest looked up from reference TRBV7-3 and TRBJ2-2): GAGVSQTPSNKVTEKGKYVELRCDPISGHTALYWYRQSLGQGPEFLIYFQGTGAADDSGLPNDRFFAVRPEGSVSTLKIQRTERGDSAVYLCASSLDRNTGELFFGEGSRLTVL.

CDR3 sequence: CASSPHPEINEQFF. As DNA, the CDR3 is TGTGCCAGCAGCCCTCACCCTGAGATCAATGAGCAGTTCTTC. The chain is built from TRBV7-8 and TRBJ2-1; D is uncertain. Trimming pared 5 bases from V and 6 bases from J, leaving 14 bases between. The germline V gene encodes CDR1 SGHVS and CDR2 FQNEAQ. The CDR3 totals 14 residues.

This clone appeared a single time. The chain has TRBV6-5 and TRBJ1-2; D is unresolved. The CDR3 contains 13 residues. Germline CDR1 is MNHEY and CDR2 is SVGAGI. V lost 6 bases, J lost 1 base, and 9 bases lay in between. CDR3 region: CASSPDGNYGYTF. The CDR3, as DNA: TGTGCCAGCAGCCCGGACGGTAACTATGGCTACACCTTC.

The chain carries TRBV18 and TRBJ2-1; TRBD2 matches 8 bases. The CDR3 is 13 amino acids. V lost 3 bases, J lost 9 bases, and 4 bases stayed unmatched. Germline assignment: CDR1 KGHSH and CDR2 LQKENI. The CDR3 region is CASSPGLDGEQFF. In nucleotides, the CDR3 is TGTGCCAGCTCACCGGGACTAGATGGTGAGCAGTTCTTC.

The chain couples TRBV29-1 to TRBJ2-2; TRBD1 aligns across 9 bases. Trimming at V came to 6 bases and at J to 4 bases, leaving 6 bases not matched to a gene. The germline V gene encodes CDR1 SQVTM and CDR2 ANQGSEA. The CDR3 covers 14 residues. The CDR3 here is CSVPGQGRTGELFF. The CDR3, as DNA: TGCAGCGTCCCCGGACAGGGGCGCACCGGGGAGCTGTTTTTT.

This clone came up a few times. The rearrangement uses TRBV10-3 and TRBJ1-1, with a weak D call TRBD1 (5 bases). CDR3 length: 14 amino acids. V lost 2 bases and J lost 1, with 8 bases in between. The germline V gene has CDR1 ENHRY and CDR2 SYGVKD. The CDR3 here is CAISEADKNTEAFF. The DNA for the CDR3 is TGTGCCATCAGTGAGGCGGACAAGAACACTGAAGCTTTCTTT.

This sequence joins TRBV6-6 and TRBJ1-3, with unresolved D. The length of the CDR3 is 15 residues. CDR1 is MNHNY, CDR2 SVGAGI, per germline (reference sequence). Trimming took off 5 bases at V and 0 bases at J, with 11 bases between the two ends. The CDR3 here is CASSPDRDSGNTIYF. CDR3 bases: TGTGCCAGCAGTCCAGACCGAGACTCTGGAAACACCATATATTTT.

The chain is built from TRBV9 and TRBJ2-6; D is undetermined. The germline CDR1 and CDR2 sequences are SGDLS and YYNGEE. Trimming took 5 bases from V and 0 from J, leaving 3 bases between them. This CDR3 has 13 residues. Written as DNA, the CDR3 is TGTGCCAGCAGGTACTCTGGGGCCAACGTCCTGACTTTC. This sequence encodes CASRYSGANVLTF.

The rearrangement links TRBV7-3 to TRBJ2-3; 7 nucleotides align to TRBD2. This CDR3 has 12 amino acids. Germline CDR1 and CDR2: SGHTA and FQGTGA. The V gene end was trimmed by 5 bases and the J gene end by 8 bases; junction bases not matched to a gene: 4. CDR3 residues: CASSHPGGTQYF. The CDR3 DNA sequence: TGTGCCAGCAGCCACCCGGGGGGTACGCAGTATTTT.

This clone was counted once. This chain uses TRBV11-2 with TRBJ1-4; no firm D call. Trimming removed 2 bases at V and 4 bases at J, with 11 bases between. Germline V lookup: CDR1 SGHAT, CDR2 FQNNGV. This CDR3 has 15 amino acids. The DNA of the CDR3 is TGTGCCAGCAGCTTATTCGGCACTATTAATGAAAAACTGTTTTTT. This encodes CASSLFGTINEKLFF.

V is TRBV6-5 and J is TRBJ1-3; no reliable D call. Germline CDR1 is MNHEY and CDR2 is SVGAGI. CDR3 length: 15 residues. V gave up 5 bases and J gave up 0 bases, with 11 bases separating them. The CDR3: CASSPDRDSGNTIYF. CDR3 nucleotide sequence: TGTGCCAGCAGTCCAGACCGAGACTCTGGAAACACCATATATTTT.

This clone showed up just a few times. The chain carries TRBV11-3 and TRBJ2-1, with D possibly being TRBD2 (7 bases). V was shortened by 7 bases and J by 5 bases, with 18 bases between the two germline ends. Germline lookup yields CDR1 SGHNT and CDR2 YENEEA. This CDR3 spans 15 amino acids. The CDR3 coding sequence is TGTGCCAGCACCCCGGGGGGCTCGTCCAACAATGAGCAGTTCTTC. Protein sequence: CASTPGGSSNNEQFF.

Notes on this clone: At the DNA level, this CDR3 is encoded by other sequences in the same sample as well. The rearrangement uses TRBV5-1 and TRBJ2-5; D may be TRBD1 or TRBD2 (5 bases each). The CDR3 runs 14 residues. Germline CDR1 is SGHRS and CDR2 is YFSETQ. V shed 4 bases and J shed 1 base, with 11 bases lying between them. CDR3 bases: TGCGCCAGCAGCCCAGGGACGGCCCAAGAGACCCAGTACTTC. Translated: CASSPGTAQETQYF.

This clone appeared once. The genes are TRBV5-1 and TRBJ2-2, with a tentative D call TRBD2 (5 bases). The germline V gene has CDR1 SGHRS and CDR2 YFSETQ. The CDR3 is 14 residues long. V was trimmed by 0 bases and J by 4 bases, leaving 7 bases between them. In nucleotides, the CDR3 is TGCGCCAGCAGCTTGGGCGGGCCCACCGGGGAGCTGTTTTTT. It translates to CASSLGGPTGELFF.

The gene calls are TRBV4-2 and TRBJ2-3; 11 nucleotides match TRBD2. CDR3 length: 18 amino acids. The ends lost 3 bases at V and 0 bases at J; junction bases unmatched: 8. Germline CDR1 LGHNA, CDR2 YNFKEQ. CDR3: CASSHHGLAGTSTDTQYF. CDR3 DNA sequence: TGTGCCAGCAGCCACCACGGACTAGCGGGCACTAGCACAGATACGCAGTATTTT.

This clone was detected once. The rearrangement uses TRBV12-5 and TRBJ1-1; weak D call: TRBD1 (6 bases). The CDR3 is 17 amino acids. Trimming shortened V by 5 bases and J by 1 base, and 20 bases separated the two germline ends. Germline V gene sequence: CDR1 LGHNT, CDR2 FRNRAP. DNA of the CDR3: TGTGCTAGTGGTCCAAACCCGGGACAAGCTTCGAACACTGAAGCTTTCTTT. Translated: CASGPNPGQASNTEAFF.

CDR3 coding DNA: TGCGCCAACCCCCGGAAACGGGACACAGCCTACGAGCAGTACTTC. Protein: CANPRKRDTAYEQYF. The chain carries TRBV5-1 and TRBJ2-7, with D possibly being TRBD1 (6 bases). The CDR3 runs to 15 residues. CDR1 and CDR2 (germline): SGHRS, YFSETQ. Trimming left V 9 bases short and J 2 bases short, with 21 bases between.

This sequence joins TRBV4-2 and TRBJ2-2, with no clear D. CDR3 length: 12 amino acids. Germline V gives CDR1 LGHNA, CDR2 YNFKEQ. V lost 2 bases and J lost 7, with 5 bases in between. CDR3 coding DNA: TGTGCCAGCAGCCAAAGCGTCGGGGAGCTGTTTTTT. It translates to CASSQSVGELFF.

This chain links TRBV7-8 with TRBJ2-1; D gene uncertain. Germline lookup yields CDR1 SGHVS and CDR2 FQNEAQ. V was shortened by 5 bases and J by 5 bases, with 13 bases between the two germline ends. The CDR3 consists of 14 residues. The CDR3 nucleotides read TGTGCCAGCAGCCACACCCTGCCCCACAATGAGCAGTTCTTC. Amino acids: CASSHTLPHNEQFF.

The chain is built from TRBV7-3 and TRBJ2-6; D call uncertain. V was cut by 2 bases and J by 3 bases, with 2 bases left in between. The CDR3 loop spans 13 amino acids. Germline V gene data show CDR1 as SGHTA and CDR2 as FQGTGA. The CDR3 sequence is CASSLGGANVLTF. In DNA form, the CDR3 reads TGTGCCAGCAGCTTAGGTGGGGCCAACGTCCTGACTTTC.